The subject of this entry is one T cell receptor beta chain. The table came from immunoSEQ multiplex PCR; TCRdb's copy has only in-frame clones and leaves some out. The profile covers tens of thousands of clones, with roughly 95% appearing a single time and 2% to 2.5% taken by the ten largest. CDR3 length equals 14 residues. CDR1 and CDR2 from the germline V gene are SEHNR and FQNEAQ (reference sequence). Trimming removed 4 bases from V and 5 bases from J; junction bases left unmatched: 6. This record comes from a study of cytomegalovirus exposure and HLA in healthy donors. The sequence derives from a young man in good health and CMV-seronegative. This chain joins TRBV7-9 and TRBJ2-7, with TRBD2 matching 9 bases. The sample taken for sequencing was PBMCs. The CDR3 DNA reads TGTGCCAGCAGCTCCTCTAGCGGGATGAACGAGCAGTACTTC. It translates to CASSSSSGMNEQYF.